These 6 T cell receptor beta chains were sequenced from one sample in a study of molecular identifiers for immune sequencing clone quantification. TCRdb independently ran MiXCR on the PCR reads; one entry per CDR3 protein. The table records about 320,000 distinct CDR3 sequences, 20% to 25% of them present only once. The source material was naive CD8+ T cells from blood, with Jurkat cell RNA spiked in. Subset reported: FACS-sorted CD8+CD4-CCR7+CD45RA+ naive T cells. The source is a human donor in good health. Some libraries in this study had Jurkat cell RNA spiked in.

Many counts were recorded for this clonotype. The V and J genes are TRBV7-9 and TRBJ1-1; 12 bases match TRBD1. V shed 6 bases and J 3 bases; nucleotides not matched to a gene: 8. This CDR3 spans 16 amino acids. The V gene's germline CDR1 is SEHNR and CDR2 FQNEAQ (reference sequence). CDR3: CASRRDRGPLDTEAFF. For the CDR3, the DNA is TGTGCCAGCAGACGGGACAGGGGGCCGTTGGACACTGAAGCTTTCTTT.

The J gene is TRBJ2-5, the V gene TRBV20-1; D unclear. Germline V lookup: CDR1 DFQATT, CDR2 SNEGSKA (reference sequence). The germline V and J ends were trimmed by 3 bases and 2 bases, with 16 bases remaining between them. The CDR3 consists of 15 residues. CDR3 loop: CSASLVRLPQETQYF. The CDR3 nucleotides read TGCAGTGCTAGTCTTGTTAGACTTCCACAAGAGACCCAGTACTTC.

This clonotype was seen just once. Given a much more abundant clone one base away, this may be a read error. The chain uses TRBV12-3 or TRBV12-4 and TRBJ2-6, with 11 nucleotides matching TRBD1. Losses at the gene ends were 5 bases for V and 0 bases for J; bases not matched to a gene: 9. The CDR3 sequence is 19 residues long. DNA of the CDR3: TGTGCCAGCAGTCAAACCGGGACAGGGGGTCTCTCTGGGGCCAACGTCCTGACTTTC. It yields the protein CASSQTGTGGLSGANVLTF.

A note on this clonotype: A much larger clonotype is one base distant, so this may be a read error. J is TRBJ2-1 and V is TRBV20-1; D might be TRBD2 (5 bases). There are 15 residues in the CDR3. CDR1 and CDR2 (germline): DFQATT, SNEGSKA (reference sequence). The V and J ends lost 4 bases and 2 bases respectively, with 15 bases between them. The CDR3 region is CSATGRGKAYNEQFF. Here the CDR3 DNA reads TGCAGTGCTACTGGCCGAGGGAAAGCCTACAATGAGCAGTTCTTC.

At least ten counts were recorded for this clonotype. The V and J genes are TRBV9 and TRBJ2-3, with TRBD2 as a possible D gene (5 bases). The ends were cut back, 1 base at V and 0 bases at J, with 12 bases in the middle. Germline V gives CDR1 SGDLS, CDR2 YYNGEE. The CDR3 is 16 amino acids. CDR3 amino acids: CASSVQLVGSTDTQYF. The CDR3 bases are TGTGCCAGCAGCGTACAACTAGTGGGAAGCACAGATACGCAGTATTTT.

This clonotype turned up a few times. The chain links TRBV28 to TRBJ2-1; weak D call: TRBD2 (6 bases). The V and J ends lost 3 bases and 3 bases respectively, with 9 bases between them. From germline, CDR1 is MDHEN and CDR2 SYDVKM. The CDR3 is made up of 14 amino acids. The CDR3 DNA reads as TGTGCCAGCAGTTTTCGCGGGGACTACAATGAGCAGTTCTTC. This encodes CASSFRGDYNEQFF.